The 20 T cell receptor beta chains in this list originate from one sample, sequenced in a study of breast tumors, draining lymph nodes, adjacent tissues listed by TCRdb under 2016. Library generation was performed with multiplex PCR. The instrument was an Illumina HiSeq 2000. TCRdb applied fastp at Q25 and MiXCR to the public reads, then kept only in-frame beta chains. All rows with the same CDR3 protein become a single entry with the most common DNA and genes. This sample has under 15,000 distinct CDR3 sequences in its table, and around 36% of those were observed once. More than 14% of the sample belongs to the ten largest clones. The sequencing sample was made of breast tumor tissue. Receptors were obtained from a female donor with breast cancer. Some clones in this sample may be carry-over from other donors' samples.

In this sample, this clonotype turned up many times. The gene calls are TRBV20-1 and TRBJ2-7; TRBD1 agrees at 7 bases. V gave up 5 bases and J gave up 4 bases; unmatched junction bases: 17. Germline V lookup: CDR1 DFQATT, CDR2 SNEGSKA (reference sequence). The CDR3 is made up of 16 amino acids. Here the CDR3 reads CSASQLTGDWNYEQYF. DNA of the CDR3: TGCAGTGCTTCTCAACTTACAGGGGATTGGAATTACGAGCAGTACTTC.

The table lists this clonotype with many counts. The chain links TRBV19 to TRBJ1-5, with a weak D call TRBD1 (6 bases). V dropped 6 bases and J dropped 7 bases, with 16 bases sitting between them. CDR3 length: 14 amino acids. Germline V lookup: CDR1 LNHDA, CDR2 SQIVND (reference sequence). This chain's CDR3 is CASRERGPEQPQHF. CDR3 DNA: TGTGCCAGTAGGGAGCGGGGGCCGGAGCAGCCCCAGCATTTT.

The V and J genes are TRBV7-2 and TRBJ2-7; 11 bases align to TRBD2. Germline values: CDR1 SGHTA, CDR2 FQGNSA. After removal of 4 bases from V and 2 bases from J, the junction contained 4 bases not matched to a gene. This CDR3 spans 15 amino acids. CDR3 amino acids: CASSWGLAATYEQYF. CDR3 coding DNA: TGTGCCAGCAGCTGGGGACTAGCGGCCACCTACGAGCAGTACTTC.

The rearrangement links TRBV7-3 to TRBJ2-5; 11 bases align to TRBD2. Germline V gene sequence: CDR1 SGHTA, CDR2 FQGTGA. V was clipped by 5 bases and J by 7 bases; unmatched bases: 3. The CDR3 has 13 residues. The DNA for the CDR3 is TGTGCCAGCAGCCAAACTAGCGGGGGGACCCAGTACTTC. This codes for CASSQTSGGTQYF.

This clonotype qualifies as medium-sized. The genes are TRBV5-1 and TRBJ2-3; D is tentatively TRBD1 or TRBD2 (6 bases each). CDR3 length: 14 amino acids. Germline V lookup: CDR1 SGHRS, CDR2 YFSETQ. Between the trimmed V and J ends, which lost 7 bases and 4 bases, there was a span of 16 bases. The chain's CDR3 is CASRVGGASDTQYF. The CDR3 region has the DNA TGCGCCAGCCGGGTGGGGGGCGCATCAGATACGCAGTATTTT.

This clonotype occurred many times. The CDR3 sequence: CASKVIGGSGWPQHF. Written as DNA, the CDR3 is TGTGCCAGTAAGGTGATAGGAGGTTCTGGATGGCCCCAGCATTTT. V and J are TRBV19 and TRBJ1-5, with D unclear. This CDR3 region has 15 residues. Between the trimmed V and J ends, which lost 7 bases and 9 bases, there was a span of 22 bases. In germline, CDR1 is LNHDA, CDR2 SQIVND (reference sequence). The entire variable domain, with the rest obtained from reference TRBV19 and TRBJ1-5, is as follows: DGGITQSPKYLFRKEGQNVTLSCEQNLNHDAMYWYRQDPGQGLRLIYYSQIVNDFQKGDIAEGYSVSREKKESFPLTVTSAQKNPTAFYLCASKVIGGSGWPQHFGDGTRLSIL.

This clonotype was seen many times. V usage is TRBV3-1 and J usage is TRBJ2-1; D possibly uses TRBD1 or TRBD2 (6 bases each). The germline V gene has CDR1 LGHDT and CDR2 YNNKEL (reference sequence). V lost 0 bases and J lost 4, with 13 bases in between. The CDR3 is 16 residues long. CDR3 nucleotide sequence: TGTGCCAGCAGCCAAGATCTAGGGGGGAGGTACAATGAGCAGTTCTTC. This encodes CASSQDLGGRYNEQFF.

This clonotype was recorded many times. The chain employs TRBV10-3 and TRBJ2-7; 9 bases align to TRBD1. The CDR3 is made up of 14 amino acids. After removal of 7 bases from V and 2 bases from J, the junction contained 6 bases not matched to a gene. CDR1 is ENHRY and CDR2 is SYGVKD in the germline V gene. CDR3 nucleotides: TGTGCCATCAATAACAGGGGGCCAACCTACGAGCAGTACTTC. Protein product: CAINNRGPTYEQYF.

The chain carries TRBV12-3 or TRBV12-4 and TRBJ1-5; D perhaps matches TRBD1 (5 bases). The V and J ends lost 5 bases and 5 bases respectively, with 16 bases between them. The CDR3 sequence is 15 residues long. CDR3 loop: CASSATGTQDQPQHF. The DNA for the CDR3 is TGTGCCAGCAGTGCCACCGGGACTCAAGATCAGCCCCAGCATTTT.

This clonotype came up many times. This sequence joins TRBV18 and TRBJ1-6, with D maybe TRBD1 (6 bases). Trimming took off 2 bases at V and 4 bases at J, with 9 bases between the two ends. The CDR3 has 15 residues. Germline V gene sequence: CDR1 KGHSH, CDR2 LQKENI. The CDR3 loop reads CASSPGGPYNSPLHF. CDR3 nucleotides: TGTGCCAGCTCACCAGGGGGCCCATATAATTCACCCCTCCACTTT.

This clonotype was seen ten or more times. V is TRBV7-9 and J is TRBJ2-3, with TRBD2 as a possible D gene (5 bases). Germline V gene lookup returns CDR1 SEHNR and CDR2 FQNEAQ (reference sequence). V lost 3 bases and J 6 bases, leaving 10 bases between the germline ends. The CDR3 contains 13 residues. The CDR3 spells CASSLLAKDTQYF. CDR3 DNA: TGTGCCAGCAGCTTGCTAGCCAAGGATACGCAGTATTTT.

This clonotype showed up just a few times. The chain is built from TRBV29-1 and TRBJ2-7, with TRBD1 matching over 7 bases. Trimming removed 6 bases from V and 2 bases from J; junction bases left unmatched: 7. The CDR3 totals 13 residues. Germline V gene lookup returns CDR1 SQVTM and CDR2 ANQGSEA. CDR3 DNA sequence: TGCAGCGTGGGACAGACGGAACCCTACGAGCAGTACTTC. Protein product: CSVGQTEPYEQYF.

This clonotype was counted at least ten times. The chain employs TRBV12-3 or TRBV12-4 and TRBJ1-3; D possibly corresponds to TRBD1 (6 bases). Trimming left V 7 bases short and J 0 bases short, with 13 bases between. This CDR3 contains 15 residues. CDR3 DNA: TGTGCCAGCAAACGAGGGGGAATCTCTGGAAACACCATATATTTT. This gives the protein CASKRGGISGNTIYF.

This clonotype is categorized as medium-sized. The rearrangement uses TRBV29-1 and TRBJ1-2; 7 nucleotides line up with TRBD1. From germline, CDR1 is SQVTM and CDR2 ANQGSEA. The CDR3 runs 13 residues. V was clipped by 3 bases and J by 2 bases; unmatched bases: 3. The CDR3 reads CSVELQGNYGYTF. The CDR3 region has the DNA TGCAGCGTTGAGCTACAGGGGAACTATGGCTACACCTTC.

This clonotype was recorded many times. The chain couples TRBV14 to TRBJ2-1; D possibly corresponds to TRBD1 (6 bases). V lost 1 base to trimming and J lost 10 bases, with 11 bases between them. The CDR3 covers 13 residues. Germline values: CDR1 SGHDN, CDR2 FVKESK. The CDR3 region is CASSQVGGWEQFF. DNA for the CDR3: TGTGCCAGCAGCCAAGTAGGGGGATGGGAGCAGTTCTTC.

There are a few counts of this clonotype. A much larger clone lies one base from this, so it may be a read error. The V gene is TRBV5-6, the J gene TRBJ2-1, with TRBD2 identical over 12 bases. The V gene end was trimmed by 0 bases and the J gene end by 11 bases; junction bases not matched to a gene: 6. The CDR3 covers 15 residues. Germline V gives CDR1 SGHDT, CDR2 YYEEEE. CDR3 amino acids: CASSLGLAGEGKQFF. CDR3 coding DNA: TGTGCCAGCAGCTTGGGACTAGCGGGAGAGGGTAAGCAGTTCTTC.

This clonotype was found a few times. The chain recombines TRBV13 with TRBJ2-1; tentatively, D is TRBD2 (6 bases). This CDR3 spans 14 amino acids. Trimming took off 0 bases at V and 4 bases at J, with 7 bases between the two ends. Germline loops: CDR1 PRHDT, CDR2 FYEKMQ (reference sequence). The CDR3 loop is CASSLGRGYNEQFF. In nucleotides, the CDR3 is TGTGCCAGCAGCTTAGGCCGGGGGTACAATGAGCAGTTCTTC.

This clonotype has ten or more counts. This rearrangement joins TRBV20-1 to TRBJ2-1; 11 bases fit TRBD2. Unmatched junction bases numbered 7, after V lost 5 bases and J lost 7 bases. This CDR3 contains 14 residues. Germline CDR1 and CDR2: DFQATT and SNEGSKA (reference sequence). The CDR3 DNA reads as TGCAGTGCTTATAGCGGGAGGGCCGTTAATGAGCAGTTCTTC. The encoded protein is CSAYSGRAVNEQFF.

This chain connects TRBV11-2 to TRBJ2-7; D perhaps matches TRBD1 (6 bases). V gave up 2 bases and J gave up 2 bases, with 10 bases separating them. The CDR3 contains 14 residues. Germline lookup yields CDR1 SGHAT and CDR2 FQNNGV. CDR3 residues: CASSLLGAAYEQYF. The CDR3 DNA reads as TGTGCCAGCAGCTTATTGGGGGCAGCCTACGAGCAGTACTTC.

This clonotype was seen ten or more times. The V gene is TRBV27, the J gene TRBJ2-2; TRBD2 matches 8 bases. This CDR3 region has 15 residues. The ends lost 7 bases at V and 5 bases at J; junction bases unmatched: 9. Looked up from germline, CDR1 is MNHEY and CDR2 is SMNVEV (reference sequence). The CDR3 loop is CASKNSGVGTGELFF. CDR3 coding DNA: TGTGCCAGCAAAAATAGCGGGGTGGGGACCGGGGAGCTGTTTTTT.